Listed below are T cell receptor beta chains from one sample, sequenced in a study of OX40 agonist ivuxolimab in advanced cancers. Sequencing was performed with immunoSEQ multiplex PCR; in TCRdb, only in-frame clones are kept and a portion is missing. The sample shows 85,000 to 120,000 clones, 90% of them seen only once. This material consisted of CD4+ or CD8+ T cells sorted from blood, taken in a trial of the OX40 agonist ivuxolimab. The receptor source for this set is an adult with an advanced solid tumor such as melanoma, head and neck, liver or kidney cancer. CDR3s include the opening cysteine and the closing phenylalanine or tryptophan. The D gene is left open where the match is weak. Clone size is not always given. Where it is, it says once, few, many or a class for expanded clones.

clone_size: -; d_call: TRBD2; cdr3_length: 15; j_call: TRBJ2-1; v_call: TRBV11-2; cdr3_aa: CASSLMAGGTNEQFF; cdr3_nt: TGTGCCAGCAGCTTAATGGCGGGGGGTACTAATGAGCAGTTCTTC
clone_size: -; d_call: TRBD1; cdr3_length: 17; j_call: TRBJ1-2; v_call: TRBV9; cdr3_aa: CASSVDPFGQGGYGYTF; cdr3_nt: TGTGCCAGCAGCGTTGACCCCTTCGGACAGGGGGGCTATGGCTACACCTTC
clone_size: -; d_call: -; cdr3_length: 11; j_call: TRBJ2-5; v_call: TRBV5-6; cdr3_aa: CASSIQETQYF; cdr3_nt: TGTGCCAGCAGCATACAAGAGACCCAGTACTTC
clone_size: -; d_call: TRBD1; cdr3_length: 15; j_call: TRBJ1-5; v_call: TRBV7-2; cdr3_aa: CASTVQGHSNQPQHF; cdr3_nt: TGTGCCAGCACCGTACAGGGGCACAGCAATCAGCCCCAGCATTTT
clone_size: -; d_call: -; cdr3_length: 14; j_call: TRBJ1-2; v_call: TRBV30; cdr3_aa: CAWSRRLTNYGYTF; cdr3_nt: TGTGCCTGGAGCCGACGGTTAACTAACTATGGCTACACCTTC
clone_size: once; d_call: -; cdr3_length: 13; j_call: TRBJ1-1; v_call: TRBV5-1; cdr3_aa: CASSLIGSTEAFF; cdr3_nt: TGCGCCAGCAGCTTGATCGGGAGTACTGAAGCTTTCTTT
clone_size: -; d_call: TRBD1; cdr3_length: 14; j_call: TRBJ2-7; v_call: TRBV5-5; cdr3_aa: CASSFTDRTYEQYF; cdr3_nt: TGTGCCAGCAGCTTTACGGACAGGACCTACGAGCAGTACTTC
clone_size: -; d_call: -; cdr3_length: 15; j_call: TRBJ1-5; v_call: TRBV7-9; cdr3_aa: CASSLGDTSNQPQHF; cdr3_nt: TGTGCCAGCAGCTTAGGGGACACTAGCAATCAGCCCCAGCATTTT
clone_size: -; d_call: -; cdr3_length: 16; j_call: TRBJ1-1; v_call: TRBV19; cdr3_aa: CASTAGPAGVGTEAFF; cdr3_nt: TGTGCCAGTACTGCGGGCCCTGCGGGGGTGGGGACTGAAGCTTTCTTT
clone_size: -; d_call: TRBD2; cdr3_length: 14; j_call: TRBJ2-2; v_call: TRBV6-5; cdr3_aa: CASRAGGGTGELFF; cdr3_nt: TGTGCCAGCAGGGCGGGAGGGGGCACCGGGGAGCTGTTTTTT
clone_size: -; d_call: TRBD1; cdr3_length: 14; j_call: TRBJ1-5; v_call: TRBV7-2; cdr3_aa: CASSNFDRGQPQHF; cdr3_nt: TGTGCCAGCAGCAATTTCGACAGGGGCCAGCCCCAGCATTTT
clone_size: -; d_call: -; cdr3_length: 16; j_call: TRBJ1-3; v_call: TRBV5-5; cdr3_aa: CASSLANGQAVNTIYF; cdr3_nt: TGTGCCAGCAGCTTGGCCAACGGGCAGGCGGTAAACACCATATATTTT
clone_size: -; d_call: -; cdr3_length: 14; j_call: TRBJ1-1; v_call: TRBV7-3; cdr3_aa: CASSSQTGNTEAFF; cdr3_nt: TGTGCCAGCAGCTCCCAAACGGGGAACACTGAAGCTTTCTTT
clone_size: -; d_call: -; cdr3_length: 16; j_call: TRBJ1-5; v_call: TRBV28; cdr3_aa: CASRTSTAGINQPQHF; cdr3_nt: TGTGCCAGCAGGACCTCTACCGCCGGGATCAATCAGCCCCAGCATTTT
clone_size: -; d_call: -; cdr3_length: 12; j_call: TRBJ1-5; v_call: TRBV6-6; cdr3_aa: CASSPENQPQHF; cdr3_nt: TGTGCCAGCAGTCCTGAGAATCAGCCCCAGCATTTT
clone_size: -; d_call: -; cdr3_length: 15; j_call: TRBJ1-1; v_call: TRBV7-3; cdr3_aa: CASSLAQITSTEAFF; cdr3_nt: TGTGCCAGCAGCTTAGCTCAGATTACGTCCACTGAAGCTTTCTTT
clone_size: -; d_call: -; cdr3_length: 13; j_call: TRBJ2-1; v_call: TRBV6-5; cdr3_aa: CASRGRLYNEQFF; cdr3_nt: TGTGCCAGCAGGGGACGGTTGTACAATGAGCAGTTCTTC
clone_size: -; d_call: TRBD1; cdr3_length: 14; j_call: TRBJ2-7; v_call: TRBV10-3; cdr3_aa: CAISEGQGEYEQYF; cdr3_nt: TGTGCCATCAGTGAGGGACAGGGGGAGTACGAGCAGTACTTC
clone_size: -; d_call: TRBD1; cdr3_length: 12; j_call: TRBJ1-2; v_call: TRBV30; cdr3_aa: CAWSPTGGGYTF; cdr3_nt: TGTGCCTGGAGTCCAACAGGGGGCGGCTACACCTTC
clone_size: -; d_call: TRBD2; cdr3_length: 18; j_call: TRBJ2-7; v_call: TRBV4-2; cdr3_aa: CASSQDRGGPGHSYEQYF; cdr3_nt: TGTGCCAGCAGCCAAGATCGGGGGGGACCCGGGCACTCCTACGAGCAGTACTTC
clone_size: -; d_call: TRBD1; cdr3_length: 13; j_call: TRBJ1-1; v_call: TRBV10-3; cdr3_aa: CAISDRGRTEAFF; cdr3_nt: TGTGCCATCTCGGACAGGGGTAGAACTGAAGCTTTCTTT
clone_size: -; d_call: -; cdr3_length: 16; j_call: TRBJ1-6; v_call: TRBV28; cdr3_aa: CASSLQRGAYNSPLHF; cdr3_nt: TGTGCCAGCAGTTTACAGCGAGGGGCCTATAATTCACCCCTCCACTTT
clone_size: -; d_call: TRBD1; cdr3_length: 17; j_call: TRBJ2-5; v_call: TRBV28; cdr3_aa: CASSSHPGTGVEETQYF; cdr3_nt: TGTGCCAGCAGTTCCCATCCCGGGACAGGGGTTGAGGAGACCCAGTACTTC
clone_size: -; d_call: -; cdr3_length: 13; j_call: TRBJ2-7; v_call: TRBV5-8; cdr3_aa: CASRASGMWEQYF; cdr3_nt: TGTGCCAGCAGAGCTTCAGGGATGTGGGAGCAGTACTTC
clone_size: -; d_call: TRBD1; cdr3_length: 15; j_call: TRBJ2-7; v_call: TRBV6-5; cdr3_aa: CASSRDRDDTYEQYF; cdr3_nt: TGTGCCAGCAGTAGGGACAGGGATGACACCTACGAGCAGTACTTC
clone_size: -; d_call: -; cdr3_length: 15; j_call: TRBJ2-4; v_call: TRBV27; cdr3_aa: CASSVTGEGKNIQYF; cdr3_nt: TGTGCCAGCAGTGTGACAGGAGAGGGCAAAAACATTCAGTACTTC
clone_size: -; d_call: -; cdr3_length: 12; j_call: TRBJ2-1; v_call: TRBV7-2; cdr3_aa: CASSSRDNEQFF; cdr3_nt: TGTGCCAGCAGCTCCAGGGACAATGAGCAGTTCTTC
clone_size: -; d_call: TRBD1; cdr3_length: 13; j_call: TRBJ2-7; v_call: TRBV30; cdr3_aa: CAWISDRGLEQYF; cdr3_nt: TGTGCCTGGATATCGGACAGGGGGCTCGAGCAGTACTTC
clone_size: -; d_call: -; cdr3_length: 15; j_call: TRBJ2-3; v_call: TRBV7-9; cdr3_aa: CASSPFRGAPDTQYF; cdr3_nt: TGTGCCAGCAGCCCATTTAGGGGTGCTCCAGATACGCAGTATTTT
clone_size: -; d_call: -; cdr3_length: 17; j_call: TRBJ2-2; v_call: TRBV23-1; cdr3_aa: CASSGRTVDLCTGELFF; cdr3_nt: TGCGCCAGCAGCGGCCGGACAGTAGATTTATGCACCGGGGAGCTGTTTTTT
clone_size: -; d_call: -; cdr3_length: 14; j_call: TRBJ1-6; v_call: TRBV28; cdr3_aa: CASSPGGVVSPLHF; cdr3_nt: TGTGCCAGCAGTCCGGGGGGGGTTGTGTCACCCCTCCACTTT
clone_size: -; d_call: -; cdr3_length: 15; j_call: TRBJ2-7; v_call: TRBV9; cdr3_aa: CASSVGGTGVYEQYF; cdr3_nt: TGTGCCAGCAGCGTAGGAGGTACTGGGGTATACGAGCAGTACTTC
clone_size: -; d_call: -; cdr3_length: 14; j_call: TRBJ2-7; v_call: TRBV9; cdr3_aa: CASSVGTVSPEQYF; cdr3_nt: TGTGCCAGCAGCGTAGGGACAGTTTCCCCGGAGCAGTACTTC
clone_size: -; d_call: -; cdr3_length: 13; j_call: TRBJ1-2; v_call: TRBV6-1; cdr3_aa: CASSQGVYYGYTF; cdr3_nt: TGTGCCAGCAGTCAAGGGGTATACTATGGCTACACCTTC
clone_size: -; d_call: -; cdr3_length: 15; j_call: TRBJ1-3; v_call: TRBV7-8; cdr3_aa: CASSSSGLPGNTIYF; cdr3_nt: TGTGCCAGCAGCTCGTCAGGGCTCCCTGGAAACACCATATATTTT
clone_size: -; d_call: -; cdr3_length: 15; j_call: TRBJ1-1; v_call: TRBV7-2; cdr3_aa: CASSLSDSLNTEAFF; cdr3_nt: TGTGCCAGCAGCTTAAGTGACTCTTTGAACACTGAAGCTTTCTTT
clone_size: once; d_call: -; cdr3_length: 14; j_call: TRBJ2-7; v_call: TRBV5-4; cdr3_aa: CASSLITGQGEQYF; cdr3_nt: TGTGCCAGCAGCTTGATAACAGGGCAGGGCGAGCAGTACTTC
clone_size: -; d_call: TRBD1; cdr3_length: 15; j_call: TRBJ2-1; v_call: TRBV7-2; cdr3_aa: CASSLAGTGGNEQFF; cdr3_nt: TGTGCCAGCAGCTTAGCTGGGACAGGGGGCAATGAGCAGTTCTTC
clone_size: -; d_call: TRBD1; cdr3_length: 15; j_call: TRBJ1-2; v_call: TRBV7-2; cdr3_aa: CASSITQGSLSGYTF; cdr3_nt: TGTGCCAGCAGCATAACACAGGGGAGCCTCTCTGGCTACACCTTC
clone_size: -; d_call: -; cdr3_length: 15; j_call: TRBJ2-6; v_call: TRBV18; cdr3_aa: CASSQSETGANVLTF; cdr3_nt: TGTGCCAGCTCACAATCTGAAACTGGGGCCAACGTCCTGACTTTC
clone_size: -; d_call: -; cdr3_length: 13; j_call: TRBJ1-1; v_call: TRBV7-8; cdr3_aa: CASSRGRDTEAFF; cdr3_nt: TGTGCCAGCAGCCGCGGGAGGGACACTGAAGCTTTCTTT
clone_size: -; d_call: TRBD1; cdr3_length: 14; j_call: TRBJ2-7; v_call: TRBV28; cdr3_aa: CASNFMRGRNEQYF; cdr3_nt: TGTGCCAGCAACTTCATGAGGGGGCGAAACGAGCAGTACTTC
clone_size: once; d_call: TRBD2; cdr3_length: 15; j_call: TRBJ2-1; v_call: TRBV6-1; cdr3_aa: CASIRVSGGTNEQFF; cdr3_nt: TGTGCCAGCATCCGAGTGAGCGGGGGTACCAATGAGCAGTTCTTC
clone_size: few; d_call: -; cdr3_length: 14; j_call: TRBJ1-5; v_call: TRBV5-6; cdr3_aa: CASSFQGGNQPQHF; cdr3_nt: TGTGCCAGCAGCTTTCAGGGAGGGAATCAGCCCCAGCATTTT
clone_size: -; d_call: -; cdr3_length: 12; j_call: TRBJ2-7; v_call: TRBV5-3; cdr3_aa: CASSVDSYEQYF; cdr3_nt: TGTGCCAGCAGCGTAGACAGCTACGAGCAGTACTTC
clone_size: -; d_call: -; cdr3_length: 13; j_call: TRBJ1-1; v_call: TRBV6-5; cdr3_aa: CATHQAGGTEAFF; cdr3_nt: TGTGCCACCCACCAAGCGGGGGGCACTGAAGCTTTCTTT
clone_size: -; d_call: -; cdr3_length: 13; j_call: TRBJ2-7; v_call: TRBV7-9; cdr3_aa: CASSLSGGYEQYF; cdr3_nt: TGTGCCAGCAGCCTATCCGGGGGCTACGAGCAGTACTTC
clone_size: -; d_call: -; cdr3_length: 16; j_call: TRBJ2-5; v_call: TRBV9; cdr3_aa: CASSAGNLRNGETQYF; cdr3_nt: TGTGCCAGCAGCGCCGGGAACCTCAGAAATGGGGAGACCCAGTACTTC